These T cell receptor beta chains were read from a single sample in a study of brain metastases from non-small cell lung cancer. Sequencing was performed with immunoSEQ multiplex PCR; in TCRdb, only in-frame clones are kept and a portion is missing. The table shows approximately 1,500 clones, with roughly 80% occurring only once. Sequenced sample: tumor-adjacent normal tissue. These receptors were collected from a donor older than 35 with non-small cell lung cancer. CDR3s include the opening cysteine and the closing phenylalanine or tryptophan. Each record gives: J gene, D gene, V gene, clone size, CDR3 DNA, CDR3 protein. A D gene is named only where the DNA matches it firmly. Only some rows state a clone size, as once, few, many or a class for expanded clones.

>TRBJ2-1|TRBD1|TRBV7-3|.
TGTGCCAGCAGCGCCTCCGGGACAGCCCACAATGAGCAGTTCTTC
CASSASGTAHNEQFF
>TRBJ1-5|.|TRBV9|.
TGTGCCAGCAGCGTAGGAGTTCAGAGCAATCAGCCCCAGCATTTT
CASSVGVQSNQPQHF
>TRBJ2-1|.|TRBV19|few
TGTGCCAGTAGTATATTGGCGGGGTACACCCGAGAGCAGTTCTTC
CASSILAGYTREQFF
>TRBJ2-7|.|TRBV3-1/TRBV3-2|.
TGTGCCAGCAGCCAAGATCTAAGCAGGGTAAAGACCTACGAGCAGTACTTC
CASSQDLSRVKTYEQYF
>TRBJ1-5|.|TRBV27|.
TGTGCCAGCAGTTTATTAGGGGGCAATCAGCCCCAGCATTTT
CASSLLGGNQPQHF
>TRBJ1-2|.|TRBV5-4|.
TGTGCCAGCAGCTTGGAGGGGGGGCTGATTTATGGCTACACCTTC
CASSLEGGLIYGYTF
>TRBJ2-7|.|TRBV5-5|.
TGTGCCAGCAGCTGGACACCCACCTACGAGCAGTACTTC
CASSWTPTYEQYF
>TRBJ2-7|TRBD1|TRBV18|large
TGTGCCAGCTCACCGCTAAGACAGGGGGCCTACGAGCAGTACTTC
CASSPLRQGAYEQYF
>TRBJ2-7|.|TRBV7-9|large
TGTGCCAGCAGACGAACAAGCTCCTACGAGCAGTACTTC
CASRRTSSYEQYF
>TRBJ2-2|.|TRBV15|.
TGTGCCACCAGCAGAGATCTCCTGAAAGAGAACACCGGGGAGCTGTTTTTT
CATSRDLLKENTGELFF
>TRBJ2-5|.|TRBV25-1|.
TGTGCCAGCAGTGATTCCCCGAGAGAGACCCAGTACTTC
CASSDSPRETQYF
>TRBJ1-1|.|TRBV13|.
TGTGCCAGCAGCTCTGGCACTGAAGCTTTCTTT
CASSSGTEAFF
>TRBJ1-2|.|TRBV6-1|.
TGTGCCAGCAGTGAAGTGGGGTCCAACTATGGCTACACCTTC
CASSEVGSNYGYTF
>TRBJ1-5|TRBD1|TRBV7-9|.
TGTGCCAGCAGTCCACAGGGGGCGGGAAGGCAGCCCCAGCATTTT
CASSPQGAGRQPQHF
>TRBJ2-7|.|TRBV6-5|once
TGTGCCAGCAGTTACGGGGTAGGGTCGGTCTACGAGCAGTACTTC
CASSYGVGSVYEQYF
>TRBJ1-1|.|TRBV10-2|.
TGCGCCAGTTGCGAGAACACTGAAGCTTTCTTT
CASCENTEAFF
>TRBJ1-5|TRBD1|TRBV5-1|.
TGCGCCAGCAACTTGGACCCTACAGGGGACCATAGCAATCAGCCCCAGCATTTT
CASNLDPTGDHSNQPQHF
>TRBJ2-7|TRBD1|TRBV5-6|.
TGTGCCAGCAGCTCGTCCGGGACAGGGTACTACGAGCAGTACTTC
CASSSSGTGYYEQYF
>TRBJ2-1|.|TRBV4-1|.
TGCGCCAGCAGCCAAGATCCGGGGCATGAGCAGTTCTTC
CASSQDPGHEQFF
>TRBJ2-5|TRBD1|TRBV3-1/TRBV3-2|.
TGTGCCAGCAGCCGCGGGACAGGGGACCAAGAGACCCAGTACTTC
CASSRGTGDQETQYF
>TRBJ2-1|.|TRBV14|.
TGTGCCAGCAGCCTACAGTACGGGGGCTTACTGTACAATGAGCAGTTCTTC
CASSLQYGGLLYNEQFF
>TRBJ1-5|TRBD1|TRBV6-5|once
TGTGCCAGCAGTTACGAGGGGACAGGGATGGGGCAGCCCCAGCATTTT
CASSYEGTGMGQPQHF
>TRBJ1-5|.|TRBV6-2/TRBV6-3|.
TGTGCCAGCAGTTACGTGGGATTTGGTCAGCCCCAGCATTTT
CASSYVGFGQPQHF
>TRBJ2-5|.|TRBV21-1|.
TGTGCCAGCAGCTGCAATTTAGCTTTCTCTGAGACCCAGTACTTC
CASSCNLAFSETQYF
>TRBJ1-1|TRBD1|TRBV5-6|once
TGTGCCAGCAGCTTGGTGGGACAGGCGAACACTGAAGCTTTCTTT
CASSLVGQANTEAFF
>TRBJ1-5|.|TRBV6-5|once
TGTGCCAGCAGGCCTACAGGGTATCAGCCCCAGCATTTT
CASRPTGYQPQHF
>TRBJ2-1|.|TRBV7-9|.
TGTGCCAGCAGCCGCCCTCGGTACAGCCACAATGAGCAGTTCTTC
CASSRPRYSHNEQFF
>TRBJ1-3|TRBD1|TRBV25-1|.
TGTGCCAGCAGCGGGACAGGAGGAAACACCATATATTTT
CASSGTGGNTIYF
>TRBJ2-4|TRBD1|TRBV19|.
TGTGCCACGACAGGGCACGGGCTCACGCCTAAAGGGTACTTC
CATTGHGLTPKGYF
>TRBJ1-5|TRBD1|TRBV19|.
TGTGCCAGTAGTAATCCGGGACAGGGAGCGGGGCAGCCCCAGCATTTT
CASSNPGQGAGQPQHF
>TRBJ1-1|.|TRBV6-4|.
TGTGCCAGCAGTGAGAGTAGCGGGGGCACTGAAGCTTTCTTT
CASSESSGGTEAFF
>TRBJ1-2|TRBD1|TRBV6-5|.
TGTGCCAGCAGTCCACAGGGGGGGGCTAACTATGGCTACACCTTC
CASSPQGGANYGYTF
>TRBJ2-1|TRBD2|TRBV2|.
TGTGCCAGCAGCCGCGGCGGGGGACGCTCCTACAATGAACAGTTCTTC
CASSRGGGRSYNEQFF
>TRBJ1-5|.|TRBV7-2|.
TGTGCCAGCAGCTTCAAAGGGGTGGACAATCAGCCCCAGCATTTT
CASSFKGVDNQPQHF
>TRBJ1-3|.|TRBV6-5|.
TGTGCCAGCAGTTACTCTGGGCCAGGCTCTGGAAACACCATATATTTT
CASSYSGPGSGNTIYF
>TRBJ2-1|TRBD1|TRBV2|.
TGTGCCAGCAGTATCCTCGACAGGGGCGAGGAGCAGTTCTTC
CASSILDRGEEQFF
>TRBJ1-4|TRBD1|TRBV29-1|large
TGCAGCGTTGAAGATTTAAGGGACAGACAAGCAACTAATGAAAAACTGTTTTTT
CSVEDLRDRQATNEKLFF
>TRBJ2-1|.|TRBV7-9|once
TGTGCCAGCAGCCTATATAAGGGGGGACAGTGGAATGAGCAGTTCTTC
CASSLYKGGQWNEQFF
>TRBJ1-2|TRBD1|TRBV7-3|once
TGTGCCAGCAGCTCTCAGGGACAGGGGGCGATAGTTCCTGGCTACACCTTC
CASSSQGQGAIVPGYTF
>TRBJ1-1|.|TRBV18|once
TGTGCCAGCTCACCATTCGGGGGTATGAACACTGAAGCTTTCTTT
CASSPFGGMNTEAFF
>TRBJ1-5|.|TRBV18|.
TGTGCCAGCTCCGTGGACGGATTCAATCAGCCCCAGCATTTT
CASSVDGFNQPQHF
>TRBJ1-5|TRBD1|TRBV6-5|.
TGTGCCAGCAGTCCCCTCGGGACAGGGGTTCAGCCCCAGCATTTT
CASSPLGTGVQPQHF
>TRBJ2-3|TRBD2|TRBV5-6|few
TGTGCCAGCAGCTCGGGAGACATAGCGGGGGTCGCAGATACGCAGTATTTT
CASSSGDIAGVADTQYF
>TRBJ2-1|TRBD2|TRBV7-3|.
TGTACCAGCAGCTTAGTAGGGACTAGCAACTACAATGAGCAGTTCTTC
CTSSLVGTSNYNEQFF
>TRBJ1-1|.|TRBV6-5|.
TGTGCATGCACGGGGGGGACTGAAGCTTTCTTT
CACTGGTEAFF
>TRBJ1-4|.|TRBV7-8|.
TGTGCCAGCAGCTTAGTATCCCAGGACATCGGAAAACTGTTTTTT
CASSLVSQDIGKLFF
>TRBJ1-2|.|TRBV12-3/TRBV12-4|.
TGTGCCAGCAACCAAGAGAGTGTTTATGGCTACACCTTC
CASNQESVYGYTF
>TRBJ1-1|TRBD1|TRBV7-9|few
TGTGCCAGCAGCTTGCCCGGGACAGGAGACACTGAAGCTTTCTTT
CASSLPGTGDTEAFF
>TRBJ1-2|.|TRBV7-2|.
TGTGCCAGCAGCCAACGGCCCTATGGCTACACCTTC
CASSQRPYGYTF
>TRBJ2-1|.|TRBV27|.
TGTGCCAGCAGTTTATTCGGCTCGGCGGAGCAGTTCTTC
CASSLFGSAEQFF
>TRBJ2-1|.|TRBV7-3|.
TGTGCCAGCAGCGAGGAGGGGCCCAATGAGCAGTTCTTC
CASSEEGPNEQFF
>TRBJ2-3|.|TRBV4-3|.
TGCGCCAGCAGCCAAGAGGTACCTAGCGCGCAGTATTTT
CASSQEVPSAQYF
>TRBJ2-3|TRBD1|TRBV7-9|few
TGTGCCAGCAGCTTCAGGGGGGACAGGCTAACTTCTAGAACAGATACGCAGTATTTT
CASSFRGDRLTSRTDTQYF